This entry lists 8 T cell receptor beta chains sequenced from one sample in a study of molecular identifiers for immune sequencing clone quantification. Via MiXCR, TCRdb re-called the PCR reads, giving one row per CDR3 protein. The sample lists about 640,000 distinct CDR3 sequences; 15% to 20% were seen once. Sequenced sample: naive CD8+ T cells from blood, with Jurkat cell RNA spiked in. Documented subset: FACS-sorted CD8+CD4-CCR7+CD45RA+ naive T cells. These receptors all stem from a human donor in good health. Some libraries in this study had Jurkat cell RNA spiked in.

This clonotype was recorded a few times. A much larger clone sits a single nucleotide away, making a read error possible. Lacking the conserved final phenylalanine or tryptophan, this CDR3 likely reflects a read error. V and J are TRBV5-4 and TRBJ2-3; possible D gene TRBD2, 5 bases. V gave up 4 bases and J gave up 2 bases, with 14 bases separating them. The CDR3 has 15 amino acids. Germline V gene lookup returns CDR1 SGHNT and CDR2 YYREEE (reference sequence). CDR3 sequence: CASSPAPDYTDTQYS. The DNA of the CDR3 is TGTGCCAGCAGCCCCGCCCCCGACTACACAGATACGCAGTATTCT.

This clonotype was recorded at least ten times. This chain connects TRBV7-9 to TRBJ1-1; D is undetermined. Germline CDR1 reads SEHNR; CDR2 reads FQNEAQ (reference sequence). The CDR3 runs to 12 residues. V dropped 6 bases and J dropped 1 base, with 6 bases sitting between them. The CDR3 DNA sequence: TGTGCCAGCAGGAGATCGAACACTGAAGCTTTCTTT. Residues: CASRRSNTEAFF.

This clonotype was recorded a few times. The rearrangement joins TRBV6-2 or TRBV6-3 to TRBJ1-1, with no clear D. Trimming took 2 bases from V and 12 from J, leaving 16 bases between them. Germline CDR1 MNHEY, CDR2 SVGEGT. The CDR3 runs 13 residues. The CDR3 DNA reads as TGTGCCAGCAGTTACGTGGGCCAAGGAGGAACTTTCTTT. It codes for CASSYVGQGGTFF.

The CDR3 DNA reads as TGTGCCAGCAGTTTCGACGGGGGTGGGGGCAATCAGCCCCAGCATTTT. Amino acid sequence: CASSFDGGGGNQPQHF. This chain links TRBV28 with TRBJ1-5; D is perhaps TRBD1 (5 bases). V lost 3 bases to trimming and J lost 2 bases, with 14 bases between them. CDR3 length equals 16 residues. Germline CDR1 and CDR2: MDHEN and SYDVKM.

This clonotype was counted at least ten times. The V gene is TRBV7-2, the J gene TRBJ2-7; TRBD2 matches 7 bases. The CDR3 covers 14 residues. Germline lookup yields CDR1 SGHTA and CDR2 FQGNSA. V dropped 5 bases and J dropped 3; count of bases not matched to a gene: 7. CDR3 DNA: TGTGCCAGCAGCCCCCTTGGGGGGGACTACGAGCAGTACTTC. Translated: CASSPLGGDYEQYF.

This sequence joins TRBV5-1 and TRBJ2-7, with 10 bases that match TRBD2. CDR1 is SGHRS and CDR2 is YFSETQ in the germline V gene. V lost 7 bases, J lost 6 bases, and 13 bases stayed unmatched. The CDR3 consists of 15 residues. CDR3 bases: TGCGCCAGCGACCCTTCCTCTAGCGGGAGCCTCGAGCAGTACTTC. Translated: CASDPSSSGSLEQYF.

This clonotype came up many times. The V call is TRBV4-2, the J call TRBJ2-7; a possible D gene is TRBD2 (5 bases). CDR3 length equals 14 residues. V was shortened by 0 bases and J by 7 bases, with 13 bases between the two germline ends. Germline CDR1 LGHNA, CDR2 YNFKEQ. CDR3 sequence reads: CASSQDVLSGEQYF. In DNA form, the CDR3 reads TGTGCCAGCAGCCAAGACGTGCTTTCGGGGGAGCAGTACTTC.

To note about this clonotype: A much more abundant neighbour one base away suggests this may be a read error. V is TRBV20-1 and J is TRBJ2-7; 10 positions agree with TRBD1. This CDR3 is 15 amino acids long. Germline V gives CDR1 DFQATT, CDR2 SNEGSKA (reference sequence). Trimming at V came to 4 bases and at J to 1 base, leaving 7 bases not matched to a gene. This CDR3 reads CSAKDRTGGSYEQYF. Written as DNA, the CDR3 is TGCAGTGCTAAAGATCGGACAGGGGGTTCCTACGAGCAGTACTTC.